This T cell receptor beta chain is drawn from a study of T-cell memory formation after mild COVID-19. Study results and limitations: CD4+ contracting clones were mainly CM and EM; CD8+ ones, EMRA.

This clonotype was observed a few times. Its target is not known. After 5'RACE with constant-segment primers, TCR alpha and TCR beta cDNA libraries carrying sample barcodes and UMIs were obtained. TCRdb redid the calling of the 5' RACE reads with MiXCR, one entry per CDR3 protein. This sample has around 300,000 distinct CDR3 sequences, with roughly an eighth found just once. Material for sequencing was PBMCs or a T cell subset sorted from them (not recorded which). This TCR came from a man aged 18 to 29 who had mild COVID-19 (a few samples of this study predate the infection). Cell type and time point are not known.

CDR3 protein: CASTTAATGETQYF. CDR3 in DNA: TGTGCCAGCACCACTGCAGCCACGGGAGAGACCCAGTACTTC. This chain joins TRBV28 and TRBJ2-5; D is unresolved. With 7 bases removed from V and 4 bases from J, the gap between germline ends came to 16 bases. Germline loops: CDR1 MDHEN, CDR2 SYDVKM. CDR3 size: 14 residues.